These 24 T cell receptor beta chains were sequenced from one sample in a study of Ad26.COV2.S vaccination and SARS-CoV-2 variants. Generated by immunoSEQ multiplex PCR, the TCRdb table keeps only in-frame clones and is missing some. Among a few hundred thousand clones listed, 90% were seen once. Noted treatment: around 19 received Ad26.COV2.S at low or high dose, single or two shots; roughly five received placebo; per-sample allocation not given. Sampling was performed 63 days after the first vaccine or placebo injection. The sample here was peripheral blood, taken in a trial of Ad26.COV2.S vaccine versus placebo. These receptors were obtained from a person between 18 and 59 years old who received the Ad26.COV2.S COVID-19 vaccine or a placebo.

The chain combines TRBV29-1 with TRBJ2-6; D is tentatively TRBD1 or TRBD2 (5 bases each). Germline-derived CDR1 and CDR2 are SQVTM and ANQGSEA. Trimming removed 6 bases from V and 0 bases from J, with 9 bases in between. The CDR3 sequence is 14 residues long. CDR3 loop: CSVPGGSGANVLTF. CDR3 DNA: TGCAGCGTCCCTGGGGGCTCTGGGGCCAACGTCCTGACTTTC.

The rearrangement links TRBV28 to TRBJ2-7, with TRBD2 matching 7 bases. The junction had 9 bases not matched to a gene; V was cut back by 5 bases and J by 5 bases. Germline V lookup: CDR1 MDHEN, CDR2 SYDVKM. The length of the CDR3 is 14 residues. The CDR3 DNA reads as TGTGCCAGCAGTCCCGTGGGAGGGGTCCACGAGCAGTACTTC. Translating gives CASSPVGGVHEQYF. The complete variable domain, with remaining parts taken from reference TRBV28 and TRBJ2-7, reads DVKVTQSSRYLVKRTGEKVFLECVQDMDHENMFWYRQDPGLGLRLIYFSYDVKMKEKGDIPEGYSVSREKKERFSLILESASTNQTSMYLCASSPVGGVHEQYFGPGTRLTVT.

V gene TRBV11-2 combines with J gene TRBJ2-3; weak D call: TRBD1 (6 bases). This CDR3 region has 15 residues. Trimming removed 5 bases at V and 2 bases at J, with 14 bases between. In germline, CDR1 is SGHAT, CDR2 FQNNGV. CDR3 DNA: TGTGCCAGCAGCAATGGACAGAAGAACACAGATACGCAGTATTTT. It yields the protein CASSNGQKNTDTQYF.

This clone was seen only once. The genes are TRBV25-1 and TRBJ2-3, with D tentatively TRBD2 (6 bases). Trimming cost V 8 bases and J 2 bases, with 17 bases left between them. The CDR3 has 15 residues. Germline V gene data show CDR1 as MGHDK and CDR2 as SYGVNS. The CDR3 loop reads CASGPPLGLTDTQYF. Written as DNA, the CDR3 is TGTGCCAGCGGACCCCCTTTGGGACTCACAGATACGCAGTATTTT.

This chain connects TRBV19 to TRBJ2-1; 7 bases line up with TRBD2. Germline V lookup: CDR1 LNHDA, CDR2 SQIVND (reference sequence). CDR3 size: 13 residues. The CDR3 protein is CATTSESYNEQFF. Written as DNA, the CDR3 is TGTGCAACCACTAGCGAATCCTACAATGAGCAGTTCTTC.

V and J are TRBV2 and TRBJ2-5, with TRBD2 matching 16 bases. CDR3 length equals 15 residues. Per the germline V gene, CDR1 is SNHLY and CDR2 is FYNNEI. V lost 6 bases, J lost 5 bases, and 3 bases stayed unmatched. In DNA form, the CDR3 reads TGTGCCAGCAGCCTGGGACTAGCGGGAGGGGAGACCCAGTACTTC. Its translation: CASSLGLAGGETQYF.

The chain employs TRBV12-3 or TRBV12-4 and TRBJ1-2; no definite D call. V lost 6 bases and J 3 bases, leaving 5 bases between the germline ends. The CDR3 covers 11 residues. In DNA form, the CDR3 reads TGTGCCAGCAGCCGGTACTATGGCTACACCTTC. It specifies CASSRYYGYTF.

On this clone itself: Different DNA sequences within this sample yield the same CDR3. This chain uses TRBV3-1 (or the pseudogene TRBV3-2) with TRBJ2-7; D is ambiguous. Trimming left V 1 base short and J 2 bases short, with 3 bases between. CDR3 size: 12 residues. Germline CDR1 LGHDT, CDR2 YNNKEL (reference sequence). CDR3 bases: TGTGCCAGCAGCCAAGGCCCCTACGAGCAGTACTTC. It codes for CASSQGPYEQYF.

This clone was recorded at least ten times. The rearrangement uses TRBV5-1 and TRBJ2-7; 14 nucleotides align to TRBD2. The CDR3 runs to 17 residues. Germline V gene sequence: CDR1 SGHRS, CDR2 YFSETQ. V was pared by 4 bases and J by 4 bases, with 10 bases of the junction left unmatched. The CDR3 DNA follows: TGCGCCAGCAGCCACGGGACTAGCGGGAGTAGGATGTACGAGCAGTACTTC. It yields the protein CASSHGTSGSRMYEQYF.

In its sample, this clone was seen once. The CDR3 sequence is CASSTDVDTQYF. DNA of the CDR3: TGTGCCAGCAGCACCGACGTGGATACGCAGTATTTT. The chain couples TRBV7-2 to TRBJ2-3; D is unresolved. Per germline, CDR1 SGHTA and CDR2 FQGNSA. Trimming left V 5 bases short and J 6 bases short, with 9 bases between. This CDR3 has 12 amino acids.

The V gene is TRBV3-1 (or the pseudogene TRBV3-2), the J gene TRBJ1-5, with D uncertain. The germline gives CDR1 LGHDT, CDR2 YNNKEL (reference sequence). Deletions cut 1 base from V and 0 bases from J, with 10 bases between. CDR3 length equals 16 residues. CDR3 DNA: TGTGCCAGCAGCCAAGGATCTGGGGATAGCAATCAGCCCCAGCATTTT. This sequence encodes CASSQGSGDSNQPQHF.

This rearrangement joins TRBV10-2 to TRBJ2-7; D is uncertain. CDR3 length equals 17 residues. The V gene lost 3 bases and the J gene lost 4 bases, with 22 bases spanning the gap. The germline V gene has CDR1 WSHSY and CDR2 SAAADI. The CDR3 DNA is TGCGCCAGCAGTGATCATTGGGCTCCCCGCGCCGAATACGAGCAGTACTTC. Amino acids: CASSDHWAPRAEYEQYF.

The count of this clone is one. J is TRBJ2-7 and V is TRBV28; TRBD1 matches 7 bases. Germline-derived CDR1 and CDR2 are MDHEN and SYDVKM. V trimming: 5 bases; J trimming: 4 bases; junction bases outside the gene matches: 8. The CDR3 runs to 14 residues. CDR3 DNA sequence: TGTGCCAGCAGTATCGAGACAGGGCAATACGAGCAGTACTTC. As protein: CASSIETGQYEQYF.

The genes are TRBV10-3 and TRBJ2-2; 9 bases line up with TRBD2. Per germline, CDR1 ENHRY and CDR2 SYGVKD. This CDR3 region has 17 residues. The ends lost 0 bases at V and 4 bases at J; junction bases unmatched: 6. The CDR3 here is CAISESSLAGSTGELFF. Here the CDR3 DNA reads TGTGCCATCAGTGAGTCAAGCCTAGCGGGATCCACCGGGGAGCTGTTTTTT.

The J gene is TRBJ2-2, the V gene TRBV28, with a weak D call TRBD2 (6 bases). The V gene's germline CDR1 is MDHEN and CDR2 SYDVKM. V was cut by 6 bases and J by 7 bases, with 12 bases left in between. The CDR3 contains 13 residues. DNA of the CDR3: TGTGCCAGCAGGGGGTGGGAGGTCGGGGAGCTGTTTTTT. This sequence encodes CASRGWEVGELFF.

The rearrangement links TRBV10-3 to TRBJ2-1, with D possibly matching TRBD2 (6 bases). V shed 3 bases and J shed 7 bases, with 13 bases lying between them. This CDR3 region has 14 residues. Germline-derived CDR1 and CDR2 are ENHRY and SYGVKD. This CDR3 reads CAISDLREGNEQFF. The CDR3 DNA follows: TGTGCCATCAGTGATTTGCGGGAAGGTAATGAGCAGTTCTTC.

This chain uses TRBV27 with TRBJ2-3, with TRBD2 matching over 7 bases. In germline, CDR1 is MNHEY, CDR2 SMNVEV (reference sequence). There are 18 residues in the CDR3. After removal of 2 bases from V and 2 bases from J, the junction contained 13 bases not matched to a gene. CDR3 residues: CASSLRGPSGASTDTQYF. In DNA form, the CDR3 reads TGTGCCAGCAGTTTAAGGGGCCCCAGCGGGGCCTCCACAGATACGCAGTATTTT.

This chain uses TRBV5-1 with TRBJ1-2; D call uncertain. Germline V gene sequence: CDR1 SGHRS, CDR2 YFSETQ. The CDR3 is 14 residues long. V lost 4 bases and J lost 1, with 11 bases in between. CDR3 DNA sequence: TGCGCCAGCAGCCCGCAGATCAGTAACTATGGCTACACCTTC. It specifies CASSPQISNYGYTF.

This chain joins TRBV7-2 and TRBJ1-1; D uncertain. V lost 3 bases and J 5 bases, leaving 16 bases between the germline ends. This CDR3 spans 15 amino acids. Germline V gene data show CDR1 as SGHTA and CDR2 as FQGNSA. The CDR3 here is CASSLNSILGTEAFF. CDR3 bases: TGTGCCAGCAGCTTGAATTCGATTTTGGGGACTGAAGCTTTCTTT.

The chain combines TRBV5-4 with TRBJ1-1; D possibly corresponds to TRBD1 (5 bases). Trimming took off 0 bases at V and 4 bases at J, with 10 bases between the two ends. The CDR3 has 14 residues. From germline, CDR1 is SGHNT and CDR2 YYREEE (reference sequence). In DNA, the CDR3 is TGTGCCAGCAGCTTGGAGGGGTGGGGCACTGAAGCTTTCTTT. Encoded protein: CASSLEGWGTEAFF.

This clone is a singleton in its sample. V and J are TRBV10-3 and TRBJ2-7; TRBD2 aligns across 8 bases. The V gene end was trimmed by 0 bases and the J gene end by 1 base; junction bases not matched to a gene: 2. The CDR3 is 15 amino acids. CDR1 and CDR2 from the germline V gene are ENHRY and SYGVKD. The CDR3 nucleotides read TGTGCCATCAGTGAGTCTTTAGCGGGATCCTACGAGCAGTACTTC. Residues: CAISESLAGSYEQYF.

This chain connects TRBV27 to TRBJ2-1, with D uncertain. V lost 3 bases and J lost 9, with 9 bases in between. CDR1 and CDR2 from the germline V gene are MNHEY and SMNVEV (reference sequence). CDR3 length: 12 amino acids. CDR3 sequence reads: CASSFKAGEQFF. The CDR3 nucleotides are TGTGCCAGCAGTTTTAAGGCCGGTGAGCAGTTCTTC.

The chain combines TRBV9 with TRBJ2-2; a weak D match, TRBD2 (5 bases). The CDR3 contains 18 residues. In germline, CDR1 is SGDLS, CDR2 YYNGEE. The V end was cut by 0 bases, the J end by 6 bases, with 21 bases between. The CDR3 loop reads CASSVGLSGKVVAGELFF. The CDR3 nucleotides are TGTGCCAGCAGCGTAGGTCTGTCCGGGAAGGTTGTTGCCGGGGAGCTGTTTTTT.

The rearrangement uses TRBV5-1 and TRBJ2-1, with D unclear. Trimming removed 1 base at V and 9 bases at J, with 8 bases between. CDR3 size: 12 residues. Looked up from germline, CDR1 is SGHRS and CDR2 is YFSETQ. In DNA, the CDR3 is TGCGCCAGCAGCTTGAGTCTAGGTGAGCAGTTCTTC. Protein product: CASSLSLGEQFF.